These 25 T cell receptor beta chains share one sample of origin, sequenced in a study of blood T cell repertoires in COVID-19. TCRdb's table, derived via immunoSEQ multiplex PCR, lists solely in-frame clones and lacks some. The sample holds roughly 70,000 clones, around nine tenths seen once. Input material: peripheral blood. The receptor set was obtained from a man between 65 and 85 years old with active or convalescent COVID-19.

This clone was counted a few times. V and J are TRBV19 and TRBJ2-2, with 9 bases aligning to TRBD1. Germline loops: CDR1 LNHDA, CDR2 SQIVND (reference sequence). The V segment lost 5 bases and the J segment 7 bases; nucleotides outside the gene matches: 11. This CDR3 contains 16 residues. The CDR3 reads CASSPGDRVRDGELFF. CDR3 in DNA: TGTGCCAGTAGTCCCGGGGACAGGGTAAGGGACGGGGAGCTGTTTTTT.

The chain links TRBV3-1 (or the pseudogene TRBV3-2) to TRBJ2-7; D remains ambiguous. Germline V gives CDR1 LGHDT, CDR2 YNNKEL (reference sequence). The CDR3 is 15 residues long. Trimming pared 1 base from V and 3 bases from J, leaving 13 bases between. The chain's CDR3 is CASSQGMGNFYEQYF. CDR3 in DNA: TGTGCCAGCAGCCAAGGGATGGGCAATTTCTACGAGCAGTACTTC.

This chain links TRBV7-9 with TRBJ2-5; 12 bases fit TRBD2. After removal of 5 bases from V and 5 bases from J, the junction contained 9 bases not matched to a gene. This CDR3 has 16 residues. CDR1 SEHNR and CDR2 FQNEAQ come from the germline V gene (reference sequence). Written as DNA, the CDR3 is TGTGCCAGCAGCGAGCTACTAGCGGGAGGAGGTGAGACCCAGTACTTC. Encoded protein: CASSELLAGGGETQYF.

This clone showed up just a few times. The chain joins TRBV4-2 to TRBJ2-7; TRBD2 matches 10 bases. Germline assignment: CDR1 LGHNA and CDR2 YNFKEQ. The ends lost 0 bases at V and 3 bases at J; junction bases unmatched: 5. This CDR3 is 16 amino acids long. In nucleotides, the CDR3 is TGTGCCAGCAGCCAAGATCTAGCGGGGGCTATCTACGAGCAGTACTTC. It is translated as CASSQDLAGAIYEQYF.

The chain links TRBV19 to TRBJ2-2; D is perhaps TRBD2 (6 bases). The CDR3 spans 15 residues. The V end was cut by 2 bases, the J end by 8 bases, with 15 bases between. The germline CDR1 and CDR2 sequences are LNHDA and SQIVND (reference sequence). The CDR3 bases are TGTGCCAGTAGTATAACGGGGGTAGTAGCGGGGGAGCTGTTTTTT. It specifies CASSITGVVAGELFF.

The CDR3 sequence: CSVEESGYEQYF. In DNA form, the CDR3 reads TGCAGCGTTGAAGAATCCGGTTACGAGCAGTACTTC. The rearrangement joins TRBV29-1 to TRBJ2-7; D unresolved. Germline CDR1 SQVTM, CDR2 ANQGSEA. V shed 0 bases and J shed 4 bases, with 7 bases lying between them. The CDR3 is 12 residues long.

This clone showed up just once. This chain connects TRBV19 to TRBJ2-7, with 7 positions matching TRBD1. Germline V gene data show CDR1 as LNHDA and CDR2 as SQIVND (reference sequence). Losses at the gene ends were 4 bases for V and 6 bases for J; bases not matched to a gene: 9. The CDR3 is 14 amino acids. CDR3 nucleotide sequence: TGTGCCAGTAGTACACACAGGGGATCTACCGAGCAGTACTTC. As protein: CASSTHRGSTEQYF.

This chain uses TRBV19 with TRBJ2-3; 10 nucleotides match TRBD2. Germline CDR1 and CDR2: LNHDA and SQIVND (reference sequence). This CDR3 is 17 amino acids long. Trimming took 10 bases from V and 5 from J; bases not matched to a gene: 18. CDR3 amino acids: CATTKRGRAGGQDTQYF. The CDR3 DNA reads TGTGCCACCACGAAACGTGGGCGAGCGGGGGGGCAAGATACGCAGTATTTT.

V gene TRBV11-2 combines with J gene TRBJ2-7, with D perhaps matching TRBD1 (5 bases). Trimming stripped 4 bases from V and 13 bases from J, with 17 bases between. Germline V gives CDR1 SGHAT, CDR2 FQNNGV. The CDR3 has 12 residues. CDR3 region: CASSSLGLSVYF. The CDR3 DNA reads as TGTGCCAGCAGCTCTTTGGGGCTTTCAGTCTACTTC. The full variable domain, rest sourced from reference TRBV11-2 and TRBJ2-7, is EAGVAQSPRYKIIEKRQSVAFWCNPISGHATLYWYQQILGQGPKLLIQFQNNGVVDDSQLPKDRFSAERLKGVDSTLKIQPAKLEDSAVYLCASSSLGLSVYFGPGTRLTVT.

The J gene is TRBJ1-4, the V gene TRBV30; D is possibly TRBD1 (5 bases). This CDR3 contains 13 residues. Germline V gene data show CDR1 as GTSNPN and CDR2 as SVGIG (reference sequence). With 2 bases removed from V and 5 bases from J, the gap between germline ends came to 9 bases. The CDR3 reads CAWSIDSNEKLFF. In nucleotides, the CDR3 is TGTGCCTGGAGTATAGACAGCAATGAAAAACTGTTTTTT. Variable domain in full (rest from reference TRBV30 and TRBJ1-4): SQTIHQWPATLVQPVGSPLSLECTVEGTSNPNLYWYRQAAGRGLQLLFYSVGIGQISSEVPQNLSASRPQDRQFILSSKKLLLSDSGFYLCAWSIDSNEKLFFGSGTQLSVL.

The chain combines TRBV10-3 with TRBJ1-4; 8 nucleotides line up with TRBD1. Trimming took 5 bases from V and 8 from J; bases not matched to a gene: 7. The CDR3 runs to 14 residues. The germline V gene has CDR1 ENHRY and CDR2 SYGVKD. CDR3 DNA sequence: TGTGCCATCAGTTCAGGGGGCGAACGGGAAAAACTGTTTTTT. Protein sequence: CAISSGGEREKLFF.

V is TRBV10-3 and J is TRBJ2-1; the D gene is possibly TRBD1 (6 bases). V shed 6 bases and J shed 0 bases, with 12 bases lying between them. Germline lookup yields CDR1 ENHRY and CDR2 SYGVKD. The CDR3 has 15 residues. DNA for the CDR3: TGTGCCATCAGCTCCGACAGGAGCTCCTACAATGAGCAGTTCTTC. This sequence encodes CAISSDRSSYNEQFF.

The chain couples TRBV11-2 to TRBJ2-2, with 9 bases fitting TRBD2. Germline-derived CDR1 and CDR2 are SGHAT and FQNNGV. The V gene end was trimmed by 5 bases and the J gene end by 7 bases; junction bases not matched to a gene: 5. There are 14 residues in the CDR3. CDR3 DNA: TGTGCCAGCAGCCGCGGGGGGGCTATCGGGGAGCTGTTTTTT. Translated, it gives CASSRGGAIGELFF.

As DNA, the CDR3 is TGTGCCAGCAGATCAGTACCTGGTGGAGGAGAGACCCAGTACTTC. Its translation is CASRSVPGGGETQYF. This sequence joins TRBV6-5 and TRBJ2-5, with D tentatively TRBD2 (5 bases). Trimming took 6 bases from V and 4 from J, leaving 18 bases between them. Germline-derived CDR1 and CDR2 are MNHEY and SVGAGI. The CDR3 loop spans 15 amino acids.

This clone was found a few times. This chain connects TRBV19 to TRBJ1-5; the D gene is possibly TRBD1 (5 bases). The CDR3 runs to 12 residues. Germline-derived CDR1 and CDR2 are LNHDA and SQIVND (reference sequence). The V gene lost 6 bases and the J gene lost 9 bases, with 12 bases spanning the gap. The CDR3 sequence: CASSPQGLPQHF. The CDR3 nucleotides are TGTGCCAGTAGCCCTCAGGGCTTGCCCCAGCATTTT.

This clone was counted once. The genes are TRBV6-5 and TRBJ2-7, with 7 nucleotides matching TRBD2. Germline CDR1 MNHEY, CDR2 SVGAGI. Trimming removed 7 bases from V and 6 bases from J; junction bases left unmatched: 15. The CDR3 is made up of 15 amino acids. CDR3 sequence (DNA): TGTGCCAGCACCATGCGGGAGACCTGGGGTAGCGAGCAGTACTTC. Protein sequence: CASTMRETWGSEQYF.

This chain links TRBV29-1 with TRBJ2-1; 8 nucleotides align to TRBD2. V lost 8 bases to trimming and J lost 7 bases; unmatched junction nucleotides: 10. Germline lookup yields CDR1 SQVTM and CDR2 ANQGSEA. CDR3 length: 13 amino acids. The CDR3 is CSLGGREANEQFF. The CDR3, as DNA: TGCAGCCTTGGAGGGCGGGAGGCTAATGAGCAGTTCTTC.

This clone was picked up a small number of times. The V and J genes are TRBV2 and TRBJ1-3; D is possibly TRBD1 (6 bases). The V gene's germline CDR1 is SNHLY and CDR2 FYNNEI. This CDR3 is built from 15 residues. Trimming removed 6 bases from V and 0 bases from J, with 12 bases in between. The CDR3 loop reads CASSQQGRSGNTIYF. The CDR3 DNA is TGTGCCAGCAGCCAACAGGGACGCTCTGGAAACACCATATATTTT.

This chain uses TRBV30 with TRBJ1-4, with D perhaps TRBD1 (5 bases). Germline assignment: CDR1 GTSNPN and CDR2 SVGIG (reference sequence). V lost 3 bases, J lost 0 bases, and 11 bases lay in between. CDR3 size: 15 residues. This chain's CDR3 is CAWRQGPATNEKLFF. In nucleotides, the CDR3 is TGTGCCTGGAGGCAGGGCCCGGCAACTAATGAAAAACTGTTTTTT.

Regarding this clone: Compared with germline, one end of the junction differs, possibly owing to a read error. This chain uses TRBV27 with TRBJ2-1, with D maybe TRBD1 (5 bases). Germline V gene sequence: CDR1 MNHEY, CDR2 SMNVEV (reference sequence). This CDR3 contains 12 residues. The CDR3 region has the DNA TGCGCCGCTCCCAGGGTTTACAATGAGCAGTTCTTC. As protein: CAAPRVYNEQFF.

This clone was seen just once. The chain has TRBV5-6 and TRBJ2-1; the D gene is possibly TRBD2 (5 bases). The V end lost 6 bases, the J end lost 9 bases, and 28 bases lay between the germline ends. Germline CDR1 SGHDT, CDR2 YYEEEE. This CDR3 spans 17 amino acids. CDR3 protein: CASTHLTGVNRRSEQFF. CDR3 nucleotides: TGTGCCAGCACTCACCTAACCGGGGTAAATCGGAGGAGTGAGCAGTTCTTC. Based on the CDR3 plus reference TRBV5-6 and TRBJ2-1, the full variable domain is DAGVTQSPTHLIKTRGQQVTLRCSPKSGHDTVSWYQQALGQGPQFIFQYYEEEERQRGNFPDRFSGHQFPNYSSELNVNALLLGDSALYLCASTHLTGVNRRSEQFFGPGTRLTVL.

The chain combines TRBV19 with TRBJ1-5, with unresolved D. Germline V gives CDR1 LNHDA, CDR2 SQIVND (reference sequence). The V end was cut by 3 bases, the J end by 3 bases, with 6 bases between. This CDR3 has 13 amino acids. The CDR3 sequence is CASSISHNQPQHF. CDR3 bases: TGTGCCAGTAGTATCAGTCACAATCAGCCCCAGCATTTT. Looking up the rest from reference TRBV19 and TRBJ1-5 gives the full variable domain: DGGITQSPKYLFRKEGQNVTLSCEQNLNHDAMYWYRQDPGQGLRLIYYSQIVNDFQKGDIAEGYSVSREKKESFPLTVTSAQKNPTAFYLCASSISHNQPQHFGDGTRLSIL.

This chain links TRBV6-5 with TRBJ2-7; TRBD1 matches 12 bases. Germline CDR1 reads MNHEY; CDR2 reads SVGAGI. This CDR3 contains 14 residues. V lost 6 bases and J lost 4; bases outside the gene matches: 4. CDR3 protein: CASRRDRGLYEQYF. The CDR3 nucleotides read TGTGCCAGCAGGAGGGACAGGGGGCTGTACGAGCAGTACTTC.

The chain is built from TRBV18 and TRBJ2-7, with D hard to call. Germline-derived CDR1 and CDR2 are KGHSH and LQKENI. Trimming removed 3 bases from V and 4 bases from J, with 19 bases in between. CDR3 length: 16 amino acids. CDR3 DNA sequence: TGTGCCAGCTCACCCAAACCCGGCGGTGTTTGGTACGAGCAGTACTTC. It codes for CASSPKPGGVWYEQYF.

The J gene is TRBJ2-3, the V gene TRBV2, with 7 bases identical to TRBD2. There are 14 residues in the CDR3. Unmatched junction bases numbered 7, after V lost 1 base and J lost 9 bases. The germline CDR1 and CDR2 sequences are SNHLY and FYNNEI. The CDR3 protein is CASSEVTAGSTQYF. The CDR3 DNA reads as TGTGCCAGCAGTGAAGTCACAGCGGGAAGCACGCAGTATTTT.